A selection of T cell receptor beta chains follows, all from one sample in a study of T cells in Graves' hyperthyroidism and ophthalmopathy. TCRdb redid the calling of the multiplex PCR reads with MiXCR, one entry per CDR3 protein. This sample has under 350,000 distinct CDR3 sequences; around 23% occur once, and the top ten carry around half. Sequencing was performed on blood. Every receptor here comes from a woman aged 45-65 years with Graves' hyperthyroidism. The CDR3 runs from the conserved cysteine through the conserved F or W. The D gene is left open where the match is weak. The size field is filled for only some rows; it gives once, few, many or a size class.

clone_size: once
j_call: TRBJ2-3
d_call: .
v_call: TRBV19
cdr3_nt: TGTGCCAGTAGCCTACAAGGGGGGGGCCGGGCAGATACGCAGTATTTT
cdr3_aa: CASSLQGGGRADTQYF

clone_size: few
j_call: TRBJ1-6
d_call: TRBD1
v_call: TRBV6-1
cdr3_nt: TGTGCCAGCAGTATACAGGGGGCCTATAATTCACCCCTCCACTTT
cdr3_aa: CASSIQGAYNSPLHF

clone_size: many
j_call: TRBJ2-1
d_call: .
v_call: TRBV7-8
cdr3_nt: TGTGCCAGCAGCTCGAGTCGGGGTGGTGAGCAGTTCTTC
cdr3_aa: CASSSSRGGEQFF

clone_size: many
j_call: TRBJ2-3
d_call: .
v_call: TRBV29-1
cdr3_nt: TGCAGCGTTCCGGGGAGGCCCACAGATACGCAGTATTTT
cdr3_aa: CSVPGRPTDTQYF

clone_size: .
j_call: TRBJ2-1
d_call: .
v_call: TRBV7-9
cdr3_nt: TGTGCCAGCAGCTTAGCTCTGAACGGGCAGTTCTTC
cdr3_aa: CASSLALNGQFF

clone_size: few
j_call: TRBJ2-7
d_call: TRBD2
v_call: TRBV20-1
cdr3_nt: TGCAGTGCTAGAGATCGGGGGGGCGTCGGCGAGCAGTACTTC
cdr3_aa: CSARDRGGVGEQYF

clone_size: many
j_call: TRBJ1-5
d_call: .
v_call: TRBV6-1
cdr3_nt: TGTGCCAGCAGTGGGGAAAGGAATCAGCCCCAGCATTTT
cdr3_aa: CASSGERNQPQHF

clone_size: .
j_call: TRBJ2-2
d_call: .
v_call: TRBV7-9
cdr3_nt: TGTGCCAGCAGCTTAGATCGGGGGGCGATCACCGGGGAGCTGTTTTTT
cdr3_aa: CASSLDRGAITGELFF

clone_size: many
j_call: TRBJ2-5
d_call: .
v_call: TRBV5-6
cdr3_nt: TGTGCCAGCAGCTTGGTGAGTCAAGAGACCCAGTACTTC
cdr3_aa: CASSLVSQETQYF

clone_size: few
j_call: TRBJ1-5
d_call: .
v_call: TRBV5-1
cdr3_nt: TGCGCCAGCAGCTTGGGGGGTTCCAGGAGCAATCAGCCCCAGCATTTT
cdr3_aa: CASSLGGSRSNQPQHF

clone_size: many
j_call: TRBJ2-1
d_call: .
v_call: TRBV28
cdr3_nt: TGTGCCATCTATAGTTTTGGGACACCTTGGAATGAGCAGTTCTTC
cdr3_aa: CAIYSFGTPWNEQFF

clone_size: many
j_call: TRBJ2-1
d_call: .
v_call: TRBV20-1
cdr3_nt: TGCAGTGCTACACCTCGGGGGGCTGGTGAGCAGTTCTTC
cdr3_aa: CSATPRGAGEQFF

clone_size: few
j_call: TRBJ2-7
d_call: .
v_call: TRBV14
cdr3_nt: TGTGCCAGCAGACCTTCCGGGACCTCCTACGAGCAGTACTTC
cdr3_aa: CASRPSGTSYEQYF

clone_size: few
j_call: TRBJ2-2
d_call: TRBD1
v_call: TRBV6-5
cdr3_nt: TGTGCCAGCAGTTACTCAGGGGGCAACACCGGGGAGCTGTTTTTT
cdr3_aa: CASSYSGGNTGELFF

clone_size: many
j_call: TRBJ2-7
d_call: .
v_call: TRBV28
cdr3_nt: TGTGCCAGCAGTTTGAGGTCCTACGAGCAGTACTTC
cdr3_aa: CASSLRSYEQYF

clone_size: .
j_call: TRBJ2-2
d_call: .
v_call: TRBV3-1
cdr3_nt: TGTCCCAGCAGCCAAGATAAAGTGACTCGTATCACCGGGGAGCTGTTTTTT
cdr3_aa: CPSSQDKVTRITGELFF

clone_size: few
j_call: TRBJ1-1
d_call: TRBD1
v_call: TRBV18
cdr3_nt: TGTGCCAGCTCCTCGGGGGACAGACTGGATGCTTTCTTT
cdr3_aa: CASSSGDRLDAFF

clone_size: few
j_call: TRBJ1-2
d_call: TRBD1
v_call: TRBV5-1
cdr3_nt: TGCGCCAGCACCACCGGGACAGGGTCTTTCTATGGCTACACCTTC
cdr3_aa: CASTTGTGSFYGYTF

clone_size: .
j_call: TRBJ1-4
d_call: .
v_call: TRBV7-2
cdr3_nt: TGTGCCAGCAGCTTAAGCCTGGGGGATGAAAAACTGTTTTTT
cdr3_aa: CASSLSLGDEKLFF

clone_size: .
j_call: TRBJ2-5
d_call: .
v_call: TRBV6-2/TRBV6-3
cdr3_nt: TGTGCCAGCAGTTACTCGTACTCTAGCATGGAGACCCAGTACTTC
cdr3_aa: CASSYSYSSMETQYF

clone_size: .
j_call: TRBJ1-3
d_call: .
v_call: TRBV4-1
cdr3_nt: TGCGCCAGCAGCCAAGATCCCGCTATCGTTTCTGGAAACACCATATATTTT
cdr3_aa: CASSQDPAIVSGNTIYF

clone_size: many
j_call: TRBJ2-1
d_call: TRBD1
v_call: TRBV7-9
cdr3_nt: TGTGCCAGCAGCTCGACAGGGTTTACTGAGCAGTTCTTC
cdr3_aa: CASSSTGFTEQFF

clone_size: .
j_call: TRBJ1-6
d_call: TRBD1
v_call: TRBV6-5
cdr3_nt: TGTGCCAGCAGTTACCCCAAAGGGACAGGGCACCGTGGTTCACCCCTCCACTTT
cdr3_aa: CASSYPKGTGHRGSPLHF

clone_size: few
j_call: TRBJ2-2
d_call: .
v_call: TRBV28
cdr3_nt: TGTGCCAGCAGCCCCCGGAGGGGCGGCACCGGGGAGCTGTTTTTT
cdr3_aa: CASSPRRGGTGELFF